This T cell receptor (beta chain) was recovered during a study of OX40 agonist ivuxolimab in advanced cancers. The wider study: The study treated patients with ivuxolimab, an agonistic anti-OX40 (CD134) antibody.

Autoimmune disease history or systemic immunosuppression meant exclusion. The assay was immunoSEQ multiplex PCR, and TCRdb's table has in-frame clones only and misses some. The data hold approximately 100,000 clones, with 90% observed a single time. Germline lookup yields CDR1 SGDLS and CDR2 YYNGEE. V lost 0 bases to trimming and J lost 3 bases, with 12 bases between them. The CDR3 sequence is 16 residues long. The sequences come from CD4+ or CD8+ T cells sorted from blood, collected in a trial of the OX40 agonist ivuxolimab. The chain has TRBV9 and TRBJ2-2; no definite D call. This TCR derives from an adult with an advanced solid tumor such as melanoma, head and neck, liver or kidney cancer. CDR3 DNA: TGTGCCAGCAGCGTAGTGGTCTCTGGCGACACCGGGGAGCTGTTTTTT. This sequence encodes CASSVVVSGDTGELFF. The variable domain in full, with the rest retrieved from reference TRBV9 and TRBJ2-2, is DSGVTQTPKHLITATGQRVTLRCSPRSGDLSVYWYQQSLDQGLQFLIQYYNGEERAKGNILERFSAQQFPDLHSELNLSSLELGDSALYFCASSVVVSGDTGELFFGEGSRLTVL.